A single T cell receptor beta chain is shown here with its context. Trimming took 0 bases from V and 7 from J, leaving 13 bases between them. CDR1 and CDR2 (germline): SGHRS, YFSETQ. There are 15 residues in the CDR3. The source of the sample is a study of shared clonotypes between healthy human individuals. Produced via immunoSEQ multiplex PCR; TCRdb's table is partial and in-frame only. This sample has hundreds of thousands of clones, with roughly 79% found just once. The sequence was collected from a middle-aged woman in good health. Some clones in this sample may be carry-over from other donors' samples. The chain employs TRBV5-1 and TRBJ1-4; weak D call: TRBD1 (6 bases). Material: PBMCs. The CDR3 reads CASSLDGGRAEKLFF. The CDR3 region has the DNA TGCGCCAGCAGCTTGGACGGGGGGCGCGCTGAAAAACTGTTTTTT.